The source of this TCR beta chain is a study of blood T cell repertoires in COVID-19. Across the whole study: There were acute and convalescent COVID-19 samples, and they came from the United States, Italy and Spain.

Authors' processing steps: Cell counts per sample came from amplifying reference gene primers. The method was immunoSEQ multiplex PCR; TCRdb's version includes in-frame clones alone and lacks a portion of them. The DNA gave D and trimming, while V, J and clone size come from that table. This sample has about 83,000 clones; 70% to 90% occur once, and the top ten carry around 15%. The CDR3 runs 16 residues. Sequencing was performed on peripheral blood. The source of this sequence is a woman over 75 with acute or convalescent COVID-19. The rearrangement uses TRBV7-5 and TRBJ1-2; TRBD1 is the table's D call, not checked against the DNA. TRBV7-5 represents a pseudogene. CDR3 DNA: TGTGCCAGAAGCCTCCAAGACAGATTTACTAACTATGGCTACACCTTC. It encodes CARSLQDRFTNYGYTF.